The T cell receptor (beta chain) under discussion was sequenced for a study of beta chain features in type 1 diabetes. The entirety of the isolated RNA underwent reverse transcription, so expressed TCRB transcripts were sequenced. The data were produced by immunoSEQ multiplex PCR, yet TCRdb's version contains in-frame clones alone and is incomplete. The sample carries 120,000 to 150,000 clones, 40% to 60% recorded once. CDR1 and CDR2 (germline): KGHSH, LQKENI. V lost 3 bases and J lost 2; bases outside the gene matches: 2. The CDR3 is 15 residues long. Blood was collected once per donor into heparin, averaging around 0.11 L.

This receptor was taken from a young man in good health. Sequencing was done on a sample of Tregs from blood. This chain joins TRBV18 and TRBJ2-1; TRBD1 matches at 9 bases. The CDR3 region is CASSPRDRAYNEQFF. CDR3 DNA sequence: TGTGCCAGCTCACCCCGGGACAGGGCCTACAATGAGCAGTTCTTC.